These T cell receptor beta chains were read from a single sample in a study of blood T cell repertoires in COVID-19. Profiled with immunoSEQ multiplex PCR; TCRdb holds only in-frame clones, not every one. The sample contains a few hundred thousand clones, around 90% of which appear only once. Input material: peripheral blood. The receptor set was obtained from a man in his fifties or sixties with active or convalescent COVID-19. CDR3s include the opening cysteine and the closing phenylalanine or tryptophan. The order of the fields is CDR3 protein, V gene, J gene.

CDR3: CASSLWDGGVYNEQFF
V: TRBV7-2
J: TRBJ2-1

CDR3: CASSPQSSGSGTGELFF
V: TRBV4-2
J: TRBJ2-2

CDR3: CASSIGTYTDTQYF
V: TRBV19
J: TRBJ2-3

CDR3: CASSFYGRADTQYF
V: TRBV7-3
J: TRBJ2-3

CDR3: CASSFSAGGVSGDTQYF
V: TRBV5-6
J: TRBJ2-3

CDR3: CASSTTGKWSQPQHF
V: TRBV19
J: TRBJ1-5

CDR3: CASSLQGANTEAFF
V: TRBV7-9
J: TRBJ1-1

CDR3: CASSLDSNNEQFF
V: TRBV7-3
J: TRBJ2-1

CDR3: CASSQASQTTEAFF
V: TRBV3-1/TRBV3-2
J: TRBJ1-1

CDR3: CAWSVLGEQFF
V: TRBV30
J: TRBJ2-1

CDR3: CASSFSGTDTQYF
V: TRBV5-6
J: TRBJ2-3

CDR3: CASNTGVVGRDTQYF
V: TRBV5-5
J: TRBJ2-3

CDR3: CASSLGAGDEGQPQHF
V: TRBV5-1
J: TRBJ1-5

CDR3: CASSPVGKRPYEQYF
V: TRBV28
J: TRBJ2-7

CDR3: CASSQILLAGNEQFF
V: TRBV14
J: TRBJ2-1

CDR3: CASSLVAVDEQFF
V: TRBV5-6
J: TRBJ2-1

CDR3: CASSFGGGEYYNEQFF
V: TRBV7-9
J: TRBJ2-1

CDR3: CASSQFLAQAVIASRDTQYF
V: TRBV4-3
J: TRBJ2-3

CDR3: CASRHFSGGPHQETQYF
V: TRBV25-1
J: TRBJ2-5

CDR3: CASRDRESPEAFF
V: TRBV5-1
J: TRBJ1-1

CDR3: CASSDSGTSGSRYNEQFF
V: TRBV6-4
J: TRBJ2-1

CDR3: CASSGQGSETQYF
V: TRBV19
J: TRBJ2-5

CDR3: CASSPETSGFAYEQYF
V: TRBV27
J: TRBJ2-7

CDR3: CASSLPLTWTGGGDYGYTF
V: TRBV28
J: TRBJ1-2

CDR3: CASSRQGGNGVQYF
V: TRBV6-5
J: TRBJ2-7

CDR3: CASSRGLGGYTF
V: TRBV3-1/TRBV3-2
J: TRBJ1-2

CDR3: CASSPDSSGAYTGELFF
V: TRBV5-4
J: TRBJ2-2

CDR3: CASSQSSGRAYEQYF
V: TRBV27
J: TRBJ2-7

CDR3: CASSLAPGNGANVLTF
V: TRBV5-1
J: TRBJ2-6

CDR3: CASSQGRTDTQYF
V: TRBV5-1
J: TRBJ2-3

CDR3: CASSPDRAAEKLFF
V: TRBV18
J: TRBJ1-4

CDR3: CASSFPRTDTQYF
V: TRBV5-1
J: TRBJ2-3

CDR3: CASSPRTSGEETQYF
V: TRBV11-1
J: TRBJ2-5

CDR3: CASSLGSGGIYYEQYF
V: TRBV5-1
J: TRBJ2-7

CDR3: CASSNSGTGGHEQYF
V: TRBV6-2/TRBV6-3
J: TRBJ2-7

CDR3: CASSQTGRTEQFF
V: TRBV4-2
J: TRBJ2-1

CDR3: CASSPGLAGMNEQFF
V: TRBV18
J: TRBJ2-1

CDR3: CASSTGLAGLNEQFF
V: TRBV19
J: TRBJ2-1

CDR3: CASSYSGRGGNQPQHF
V: TRBV6-6
J: TRBJ1-5

CDR3: CASSISPIQEGTEAFF
V: TRBV9
J: TRBJ1-1

CDR3: CASSSDGNQPQHF
V: TRBV5-1
J: TRBJ1-5

CDR3: CASSLHGSQPQHF
V: TRBV27
J: TRBJ1-5

CDR3: CASSFGGSGETQYF
V: TRBV28
J: TRBJ2-5

CDR3: CASSVDPSSGLSYEQYF
V: TRBV9
J: TRBJ2-7

CDR3: CASSYTPTALYGYTF
V: TRBV6-2/TRBV6-3
J: TRBJ1-2